One and the same sample provided the 2 T cell receptor beta chains below, sequenced in a study of shared clonotypes between healthy human individuals. Repertoires were generated with immunoSEQ multiplex PCR, while TCRdb's copy carries only in-frame clones and drops some. The table has 450,000 or so clones, 77% seen once. Sequenced input: PBMCs. These receptors all come from a middle-aged woman in good health. Some clones in this sample may be carry-over from other donors' samples.

This clone was seen a few times. One base away lies a much larger clone, so this may be a sequencing read error. This is likely a read error, given that the CDR3 carries no conserved phenylalanine or tryptophan at its end. The V and J genes are TRBV5-6 and TRBJ2-7; D is possibly TRBD1 (6 bases). CDR3 length: 15 amino acids. The V end was cut by 4 bases, the J end by 1 base, with 15 bases between. Germline-derived CDR1 and CDR2 are SGHDT and YYEEEE. CDR3 sequence (DNA): TGTGCCAGCAGCGAGATGTCAGGGGAATCCTACGAGCAGTACCTC. This encodes CASSEMSGESYEQYL.

This chain connects TRBV4-1 to TRBJ1-3, with D uncertain. The V gene lost 3 bases and the J gene lost 3 bases, with 12 bases spanning the gap. Germline CDR1 and CDR2: MGHRA and YSYEKL. CDR3 length: 15 amino acids. The CDR3 nucleotides are TGCGCCAGCAGCCATGGCAGTGGAGGTGGAAACACCATATATTTT. Its protein product is CASSHGSGGGNTIYF.